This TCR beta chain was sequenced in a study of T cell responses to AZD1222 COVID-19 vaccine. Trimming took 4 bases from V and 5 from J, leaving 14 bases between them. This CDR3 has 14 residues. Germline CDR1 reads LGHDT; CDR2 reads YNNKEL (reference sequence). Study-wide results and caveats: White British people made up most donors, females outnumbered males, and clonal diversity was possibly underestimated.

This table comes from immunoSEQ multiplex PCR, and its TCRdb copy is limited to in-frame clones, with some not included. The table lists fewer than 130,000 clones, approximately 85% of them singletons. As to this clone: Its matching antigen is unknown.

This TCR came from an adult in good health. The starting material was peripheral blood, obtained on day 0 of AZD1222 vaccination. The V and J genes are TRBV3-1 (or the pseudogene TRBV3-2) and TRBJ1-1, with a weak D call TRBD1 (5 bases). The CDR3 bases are TGTGCCAGCAGCCGTGGGGGGGGAGTGACTGAAGCTTTCTTT. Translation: CASSRGGGVTEAFF.